Each of the 4 T cell receptor beta chains below was sequenced from the same sample in a study of blood T cells in healthy people across ages (dated by TCRdb to about 2015). The receptor library was made with 5' RACE. These reads were obtained on an Illumina HiSeq 2500. A second roughly 6 to 12 cycle PCR used a sample-barcoded 5' primer and a J-beta primer mix. The public reads were quality trimmed at Q25 with fastp and then assembled into clones with MiXCR by TCRdb, keeping productive beta chains. Every distinct CDR3 protein forms one entry, paired with its most common genes and DNA. The sample records hundreds of thousands of distinct CDR3 sequences, roughly 21% of which are singletons. Of the sample, about 3.6% is held by the ten largest clones. What was sequenced was blood. These TCRs come from a man between 70 and 80 years old in good health.

There are a few counts of this clonotype. The rearrangement links TRBV20-1 to TRBJ1-1; TRBD1 matches at 7 bases. The germline V gene encodes CDR1 DFQATT and CDR2 SNEGSKA (reference sequence). V trimming: 0 bases; J trimming: 5 bases; junction bases outside the gene matches: 6. CDR3 size: 14 residues. CDR3: CSARDQGGWTEAFF. The CDR3 nucleotides are TGCAGTGCTAGAGATCAGGGGGGGTGGACTGAAGCTTTCTTT.

This clonotype has at least ten counts. The chain recombines TRBV6-1 with TRBJ2-5; 7 bases are a match to TRBD2. Germline V gene data show CDR1 as MNHNS and CDR2 as SASEGT. The CDR3 loop spans 16 amino acids. V lost 5 bases to trimming and J lost 5 bases; unmatched junction nucleotides: 14. The CDR3 protein is CASSRVAGWGGETQYF. The CDR3 coding sequence is TGTGCCAGCAGTCGCGTGGCAGGTTGGGGGGGTGAGACCCAGTACTTC.

The chain has TRBV20-1 and TRBJ2-7; 8 bases are shared with TRBD2. The CDR3 runs 12 residues. V dropped 1 base and J dropped 7; count of bases not matched to a gene: 3. Per germline, CDR1 DFQATT and CDR2 SNEGSKA (reference sequence). CDR3 in amino acids: CSARVTSAEQYF. CDR3 in DNA: TGCAGTGCTAGAGTGACTAGCGCTGAGCAGTACTTC.

V gene TRBV11-3 combines with J gene TRBJ2-5; D is unresolved. The end of the DNA fits TRBJ2-7 better, so the J call may be wrong. Germline CDR1 reads SGHNT; CDR2 reads YENEEA. This CDR3 contains 8 residues. CDR3 coding DNA: TGTGCCAACTACGAGCAGTACTTC. Translating gives CANYEQYF.